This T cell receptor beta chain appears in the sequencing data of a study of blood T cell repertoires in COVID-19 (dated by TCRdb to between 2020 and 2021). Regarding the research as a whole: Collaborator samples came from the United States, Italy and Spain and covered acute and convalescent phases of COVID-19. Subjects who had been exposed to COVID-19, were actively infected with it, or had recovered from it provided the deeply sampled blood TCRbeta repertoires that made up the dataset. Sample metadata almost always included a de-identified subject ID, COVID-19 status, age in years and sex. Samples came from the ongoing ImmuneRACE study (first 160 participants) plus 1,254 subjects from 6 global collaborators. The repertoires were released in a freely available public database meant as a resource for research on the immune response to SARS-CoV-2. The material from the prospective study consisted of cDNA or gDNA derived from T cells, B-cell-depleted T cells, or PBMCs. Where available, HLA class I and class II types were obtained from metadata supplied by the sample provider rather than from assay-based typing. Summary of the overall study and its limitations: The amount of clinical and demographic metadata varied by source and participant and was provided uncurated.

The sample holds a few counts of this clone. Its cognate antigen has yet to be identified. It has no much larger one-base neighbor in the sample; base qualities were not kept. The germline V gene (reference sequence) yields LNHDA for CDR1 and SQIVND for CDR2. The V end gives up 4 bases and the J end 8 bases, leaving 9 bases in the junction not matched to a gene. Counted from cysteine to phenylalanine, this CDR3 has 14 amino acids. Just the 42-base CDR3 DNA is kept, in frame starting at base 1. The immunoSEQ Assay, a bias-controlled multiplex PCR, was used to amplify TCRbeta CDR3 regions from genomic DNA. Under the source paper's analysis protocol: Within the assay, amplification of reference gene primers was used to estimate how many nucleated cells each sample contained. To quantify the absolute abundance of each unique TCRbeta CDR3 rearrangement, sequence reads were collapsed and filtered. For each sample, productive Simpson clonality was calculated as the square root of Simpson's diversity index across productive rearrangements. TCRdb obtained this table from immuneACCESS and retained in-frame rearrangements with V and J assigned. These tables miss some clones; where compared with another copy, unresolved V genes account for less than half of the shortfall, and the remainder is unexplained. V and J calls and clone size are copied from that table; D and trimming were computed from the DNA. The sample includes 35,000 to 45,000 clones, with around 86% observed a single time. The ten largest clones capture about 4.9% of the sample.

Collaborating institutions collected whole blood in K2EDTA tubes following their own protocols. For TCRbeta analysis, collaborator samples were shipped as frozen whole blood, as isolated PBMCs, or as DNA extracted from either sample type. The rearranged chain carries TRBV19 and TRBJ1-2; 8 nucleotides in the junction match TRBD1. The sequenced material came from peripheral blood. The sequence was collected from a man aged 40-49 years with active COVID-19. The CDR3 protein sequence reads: CASSTADREDGYTF. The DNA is TGTGCCAGTAGTACCGCGGACAGGGAAGACGGCTACACCTTC. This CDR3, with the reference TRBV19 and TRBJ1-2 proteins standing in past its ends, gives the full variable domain DGGITQSPKYLFRKEGQNVTLSCEQNLNHDAMYWYRQDPGQGLRLIYYSQIVNDFQKGDIAEGYSVSREKKESFPLTVTSAQKNPTAFYLCASSTADREDGYTFGSGTRLTVV.